This T cell receptor beta chain was sequenced for a study of naive and memory T cell subsets. Notes on the study in general: The RNA method is potentially sensitive to activation and differentiation changes.

A UMI-containing oligonucleotide was joined by 3' ligation to the TCR cDNA template. Input was roughly 1 to 1000 ng of DNase-treated total RNA without cell sorting. The SP2 primer and nested alpha and beta constant region primers amplified ligated cDNA in four rounds. Alpha and beta constant region primers primed reverse transcription for blood and skin samples. TCRdb fed the 5' RACE reads into MiXCR, producing one record per CDR3 protein. This table holds roughly 30,000 distinct CDR3 sequences, approximately 15% found once. This clonotype was counted many times. Its antigen is currently unknown. This sequence originates from a female donor in good health.

For the CDR3, the DNA is TGCAGCGTTGAAGATGATTTCGCGGGGGCTCCTTCATGGGGGACCCAGTACTTC. Its protein is CSVEDDFAGAPSWGTQYF. The chain links TRBV29-1 to TRBJ2-5, with TRBD2 as a possible D gene (7 bases). Trimming took 0 bases from V and 7 from J, leaving 27 bases between them. Germline values: CDR1 SQVTM, CDR2 ANQGSEA. CDR3 length: 18 residues.